The 21 T cell receptor beta chains in this list originate from one sample, sequenced in a study of blood T cell repertoires in COVID-19. This table comes from immunoSEQ multiplex PCR, and its TCRdb copy is limited to in-frame clones, with some not included. This sample has roughly 160,000 clones; around 86% occur once, and the top ten carry under 0.7%. Sequenced: peripheral blood. The receptors here all came from a man aged 60-69 years with COVID-19, enrolled during active disease.

The chain carries TRBV6-2 or TRBV6-3 and TRBJ2-3; 8 bases are a match to TRBD2. Unmatched junction bases numbered 16, after V lost 6 bases and J lost 5 bases. Germline V gene sequence: CDR1 MNHEY, CDR2 SVGEGT. The CDR3 is 17 amino acids. DNA for the CDR3: TGTGCCAGCAGCCCTCCGCTCCCCGGGCTAGCGGGAGATACGCAGTATTTT. Translating gives CASSPPLPGLAGDTQYF.

This clone was recorded once. The chain couples TRBV4-3 to TRBJ1-2; D gene uncertain. Germline assignment: CDR1 LGHNA and CDR2 YSLEER. The CDR3 is made up of 14 amino acids. V lost 4 bases, J lost 3 bases, and 12 bases lay in between. The CDR3 DNA reads as TGCGCCAGCAGCCTAAGTAACAGTGACTATGGCTACACCTTC. Amino acid sequence: CASSLSNSDYGYTF.

The chain uses TRBV7-2 and TRBJ2-7, with 9 bases aligning to TRBD1. This CDR3 has 15 residues. The J segment lost 3 bases and the V segment lost 6 bases, leaving 9 bases of the junction unmatched. CDR1 is SGHTA, CDR2 FQGNSA, per germline. In nucleotides, the CDR3 is TGTGCCAGCAGTCGAACCGGACAGGGGTACTACGAGCAGTACTTC. It translates to CASSRTGQGYYEQYF.

This chain uses TRBV7-2 with TRBJ2-1, with 8 positions matching TRBD1. CDR3 length: 16 residues. Germline V gives CDR1 SGHTA, CDR2 FQGNSA. V lost 5 bases to trimming and J lost 7 bases; unmatched junction nucleotides: 13. CDR3 nucleotides: TGTGCCAGCAGCCCAATGTGGACAGGGTACGAGAATGAGCAGTTCTTC. It yields the protein CASSPMWTGYENEQFF.

This clone was observed a handful of times. DNA of the CDR3: TGTGCCAGCAGCCCGTCTCGCCCGGACAGGGGAGAGACCCAGTACTTC. Its translation: CASSPSRPDRGETQYF. The chain carries TRBV7-2 and TRBJ2-5; 9 bases line up with TRBD1. The CDR3 sequence is 16 residues long. The V and J ends lost 5 bases and 4 bases, in that order; junction bases with no gene match: 11. From germline, CDR1 is SGHTA and CDR2 FQGNSA.

The chain employs TRBV19 and TRBJ2-1; D gene unclear. CDR3 size: 12 residues. With 5 bases removed from V and 4 bases from J, the gap between germline ends came to 6 bases. CDR1 is LNHDA and CDR2 is SQIVND in the germline V gene (reference sequence). The CDR3 sequence: CASSLSYNEQFF. DNA for the CDR3: TGTGCCAGTAGTCTTTCTTACAATGAGCAGTTCTTC. The entire variable domain, with the rest obtained from reference TRBV19 and TRBJ2-1, is as follows: DGGITQSPKYLFRKEGQNVTLSCEQNLNHDAMYWYRQDPGQGLRLIYYSQIVNDFQKGDIAEGYSVSREKKESFPLTVTSAQKNPTAFYLCASSLSYNEQFFGPGTRLTVL.

This clone came up many times. The rearrangement uses TRBV11-2 and TRBJ1-3; D is ambiguous. The CDR3 covers 12 residues. Germline V gene lookup returns CDR1 SGHAT and CDR2 FQNNGV. V lost 9 bases and J 0 bases, leaving 6 bases between the germline ends. The CDR3 spells CASGPSGNTIYF. CDR3 coding DNA: TGTGCCAGTGGCCCCTCTGGAAACACCATATATTTT. The full variable domain, with the rest looked up from reference TRBV11-2 and TRBJ1-3, is EAGVAQSPRYKIIEKRQSVAFWCNPISGHATLYWYQQILGQGPKLLIQFQNNGVVDDSQLPKDRFSAERLKGVDSTLKIQPAKLEDSAVYLCASGPSGNTIYFGEGSWLTVV.

The chain joins TRBV27 to TRBJ2-7; perhaps TRBD2 as D (6 bases). The germline V gene encodes CDR1 MNHEY and CDR2 SMNVEV (reference sequence). The CDR3 covers 15 residues. Between the trimmed V and J ends, which lost 8 bases and 2 bases, there was a span of 19 bases. This CDR3 reads CASSPAGTVPYEQYF. The CDR3 DNA reads as TGTGCCAGCTCACCCGCCGGGACTGTACCCTACGAGCAGTACTTC.

This chain joins TRBV19 and TRBJ2-1, with 8 bases that match TRBD2. The CDR3 has 16 residues. Trimming at V came to 5 bases and at J to 0 bases, leaving 6 bases not matched to a gene. Germline V gene lookup returns CDR1 LNHDA and CDR2 SQIVND (reference sequence). This chain's CDR3 is CASSVLSGSSYNEQFF. The CDR3 DNA reads as TGTGCCAGTAGTGTTCTCAGCGGGAGCTCCTACAATGAGCAGTTCTTC.

V usage is TRBV6-5 and J usage is TRBJ1-4; 7 bases are a match to TRBD1. Germline V gives CDR1 MNHEY, CDR2 SVGAGI. The ends lost 0 bases at V and 5 bases at J; junction bases unmatched: 3. The CDR3 runs to 15 residues. CDR3 sequence reads: CASSYSGGINEKLFF. CDR3 in DNA: TGTGCCAGCAGTTACTCAGGGGGCATCAATGAAAAACTGTTTTTT.

The chain carries TRBV10-3 and TRBJ2-4; TRBD2 matches at 7 bases. Losses at the gene ends were 8 bases for V and 3 bases for J; bases not matched to a gene: 13. Germline V lookup: CDR1 ENHRY, CDR2 SYGVKD. This CDR3 is 16 amino acids long. CDR3 DNA sequence: TGTGCCATCTCGCCGACCGGGGGGTTAGTCAAAAACATTCAGTACTTC. Protein product: CAISPTGGLVKNIQYF.

V gene TRBV7-3 combines with J gene TRBJ2-1; the match to TRBD2 covers 7 bases. The V gene's germline CDR1 is SGHTA and CDR2 FQGTGA. V lost 5 bases, J lost 6 bases, and 4 bases stayed unmatched. This CDR3 comprises 13 residues. The CDR3 is CASSLPGGNEQFF. DNA of the CDR3: TGTGCCAGCAGCCTACCGGGGGGCAATGAGCAGTTCTTC.

This clone was seen once. V and J are TRBV7-2 and TRBJ2-5, with D hard to call. CDR3 length: 15 amino acids. V gave up 4 bases and J gave up 2 bases, with 14 bases separating them. CDR1 is SGHTA, CDR2 FQGNSA, per germline. The CDR3 region has the DNA TGTGCCAGCAGCTCGCTTTCTGGCGGACAAGAGACCCAGTACTTC. Its translation is CASSSLSGGQETQYF.

A single count supports this clone. This rearrangement joins TRBV30 to TRBJ2-3; no reliable D call. The ends were cut back, 4 bases at V and 4 bases at J, with 12 bases in the middle. Per the germline V gene, CDR1 is GTSNPN and CDR2 is SVGIG (reference sequence). The CDR3 totals 13 residues. As DNA, the CDR3 is TGTGCCTGGACAGTCCAAACAGCAGATACGCAGTATTTT. Translating gives CAWTVQTADTQYF. Variable domain in full (rest from reference TRBV30 and TRBJ2-3): SQTIHQWPATLVQPVGSPLSLECTVEGTSNPNLYWYRQAAGRGLQLLFYSVGIGQISSEVPQNLSASRPQDRQFILSSKKLLLSDSGFYLCAWTVQTADTQYFGPGTRLTVL.

The chain links TRBV15 to TRBJ1-5; D is unresolved. Trimming stripped 3 bases from V and 4 bases from J, with 10 bases between. The CDR3 consists of 14 residues. The germline CDR1 and CDR2 sequences are LNHNV and YYDKDF (reference sequence). The CDR3 region is CATSSEERNQPQHF. DNA for the CDR3: TGTGCCACCAGCAGCGAAGAGCGGAATCAGCCCCAGCATTTT. Full variable domain (missing parts from reference TRBV15 and TRBJ1-5): DAMVIQNPRYQVTQFGKPVTLSCSQTLNHNVMYWYQQKSSQAPKLLFHYYDKDFNNEADTPDNFQSRRPNTSFCFLDIRSPGLGDTAMYLCATSSEERNQPQHFGDGTRLSIL.

The chain links TRBV6-2 or TRBV6-3 to TRBJ2-2; D possibly corresponds to TRBD2 (5 bases). Germline CDR1 reads MNHEY; CDR2 reads SVGEGT. The CDR3 is 17 amino acids. V shed 2 bases and J shed 4 bases, with 17 bases lying between them. The CDR3 nucleotides read TGTGCCAGCAGTTACCGAGATGCCGGGATCCTCACCGGGGAGCTGTTTTTT. This sequence encodes CASSYRDAGILTGELFF.

The chain has TRBV6-5 and TRBJ2-7; tentatively, D is TRBD1 (6 bases). Germline values: CDR1 MNHEY, CDR2 SVGAGI. Trimming shortened V by 5 bases and J by 3 bases, and 14 bases separated the two germline ends. The CDR3 runs to 14 residues. DNA of the CDR3: TGTGCCAGCAGTACTAAACAGGGTAGCTACGAGCAGTACTTC. Its protein product is CASSTKQGSYEQYF.

This chain joins TRBV6-2 or TRBV6-3 and TRBJ1-1; 9 nucleotides align to TRBD1. This CDR3 region has 13 residues. Germline lookup yields CDR1 MNHEY and CDR2 SVGEGT. V was pared by 4 bases and J by 6 bases, with 3 bases of the junction left unmatched. The CDR3 here is CASSWTGVPEAFF. The CDR3 DNA is TGTGCCAGCAGTTGGACAGGGGTACCTGAAGCTTTCTTT.

This chain joins TRBV2 and TRBJ1-6; 7 bases agree with TRBD1. V lost 6 bases to trimming and J lost 10 bases; unmatched junction nucleotides: 6. The CDR3 covers 13 residues. Germline V gene lookup returns CDR1 SNHLY and CDR2 FYNNEI. The CDR3, as DNA: TGTGCCAGCAGAGCAGGGGGGACGTCACCCCTCCACTTT. It translates to CASRAGGTSPLHF.

The chain carries TRBV18 and TRBJ1-2; 7 bases match TRBD1. This CDR3 spans 16 amino acids. Trimming at V came to 3 bases and at J to 1 base, leaving 8 bases not matched to a gene. Germline CDR1 and CDR2: KGHSH and LQKENI. The chain's CDR3 is CASSPSQGKFNYGYTF. DNA for the CDR3: TGTGCCAGCTCACCGTCACAGGGGAAGTTTAACTATGGCTACACCTTC.

This CDR3 reads CASSVQLNTEAFF. The DNA for the CDR3 is TGTGCCAGTAGTGTTCAGTTGAACACTGAAGCTTTCTTT. V is TRBV19 and J is TRBJ1-1; D not resolved. The CDR3 runs 13 residues. V lost 5 bases and J 0 bases, leaving 7 bases between the germline ends. Looked up from germline, CDR1 is LNHDA and CDR2 is SQIVND (reference sequence). Drawing the rest from reference TRBV19 and TRBJ1-1, the complete variable domain is DGGITQSPKYLFRKEGQNVTLSCEQNLNHDAMYWYRQDPGQGLRLIYYSQIVNDFQKGDIAEGYSVSREKKESFPLTVTSAQKNPTAFYLCASSVQLNTEAFFGQGTRLTVV.